This T cell receptor beta chain was identified during a study of T-cell memory formation after mild COVID-19. Findings of the study overall: Several responding clones turned up in pre-infection memory, indicating that cross-reactive memory may have taken part. Clones contracting day 15 to 85 were balanced CD4/CD8; later expanders leaned CD4+.

CDR3 length: 15 residues. V gave up 0 bases and J gave up 5 bases; unmatched junction bases: 4. Germline CDR1 is SGHTA and CDR2 is FQGTGA. As regards this clonotype: The antigen is unknown.

Via MiXCR, TCRdb re-called the 5' RACE reads, giving one row per CDR3 protein. Altogether around 340,000 distinct CDR3 sequences are present, approximately 13% being singletons, with the ten largest covering about a fifth. The clonotype was recovered from a man aged 18 to 29 who had mild COVID-19 (a few samples of this study predate the infection). Cell type and time point are not known. The sequencing sample was made of PBMCs or a T cell subset sorted from them (not recorded which). This chain links TRBV7-3 with TRBJ2-3, with 8 bases identical to TRBD1. The CDR3 is CASSLTGTGVDTQYF. CDR3 coding DNA: TGTGCCAGCAGCTTAACAGGGACAGGAGTAGATACGCAGTATTTT.